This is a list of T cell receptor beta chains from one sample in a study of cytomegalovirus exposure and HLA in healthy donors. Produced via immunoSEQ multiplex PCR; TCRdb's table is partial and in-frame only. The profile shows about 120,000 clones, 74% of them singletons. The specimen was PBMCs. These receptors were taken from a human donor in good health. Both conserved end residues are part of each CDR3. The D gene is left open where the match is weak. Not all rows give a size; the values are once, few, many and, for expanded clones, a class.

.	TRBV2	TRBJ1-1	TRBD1	CASRPNRGGKTEAFF	TGTGCCAGCAGACCCAACAGGGGAGGAAAAACTGAAGCTTTCTTT
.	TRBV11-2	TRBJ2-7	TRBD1	CASSLESWGTGLYEQYF	TGTGCCAGCAGCTTAGAATCGTGGGGGACAGGGCTCTACGAGCAGTACTTC
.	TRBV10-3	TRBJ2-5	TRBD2	CAIGREGARVETQYF	TGTGCCATCGGGCGGGAGGGGGCTAGAGTGGAGACCCAGTACTTC
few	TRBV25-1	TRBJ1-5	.	CASKRGNQPQHF	TGTGCCAGCAAGCGCGGGAATCAGCCCCAGCATTTT
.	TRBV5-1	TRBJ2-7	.	CASSLASSAYEQYF	TGCGCCAGCAGCTTGGCTAGCTCGGCCTACGAGCAGTACTTC
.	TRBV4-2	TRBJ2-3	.	CASSQTLTDTQYF	TGTGCCAGCAGCCAAACCCTAACAGATACGCAGTATTTT
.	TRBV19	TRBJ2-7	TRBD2	CASSPRLAGGPHEQYF	TGTGCCAGTAGTCCAAGACTAGCGGGAGGGCCGCACGAGCAGTACTTC
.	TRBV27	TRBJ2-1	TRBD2	CASSAGTSGYDSYNEQFF	TGTGCCAGCAGTGCCGGGACTAGCGGCTACGACTCCTACAATGAGCAGTTCTTC
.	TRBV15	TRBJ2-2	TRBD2	CATSFGGAGETGELFF	TGTGCCACCAGTTTCGGGGGGGCGGGGGAGACCGGGGAGCTGTTTTTT
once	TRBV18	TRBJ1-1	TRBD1	CASSRRDRGQMNTEAFF	TGTGCCAGCTCACGCCGGGACAGGGGGCAAATGAACACTGAAGCTTTCTTT
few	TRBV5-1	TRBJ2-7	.	CASSPSFTAGAYEQYF	TGCGCCAGCAGCCCCTCCTTTACAGCGGGCGCCTACGAGCAGTACTTC
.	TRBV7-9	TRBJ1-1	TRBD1	CASSANQVGFAGGAFF	TGTGCCAGCAGCGCTAACCAAGTAGGGTTTGCAGGGGGAGCTTTCTTT
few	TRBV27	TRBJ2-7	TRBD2	CASSGSLYEQYF	TGTGCCAGTAGCGGGAGCCTCTACGAGCAGTACTTC
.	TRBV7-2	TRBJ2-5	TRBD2	CASSLGDYKETQYF	TGTGCCAGCAGCTTAGGGGACTACAAAGAGACCCAGTACTTC
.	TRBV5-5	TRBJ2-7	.	CASSLVASEGLSYEQYF	TGTGCCAGCAGCTTGGTTGCTTCGGAGGGCCTCTCCTACGAGCAGTACTTC
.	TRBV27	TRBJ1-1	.	CASSFFVRGEAFF	TGTGCCAGCAGTTTTTTCGTTAGGGGTGAAGCTTTCTTT
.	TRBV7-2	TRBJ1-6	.	CASMVGATNSPLHF	TGTGCCAGCATGGTAGGGGCCACGAATTCACCCCTCCACTTT